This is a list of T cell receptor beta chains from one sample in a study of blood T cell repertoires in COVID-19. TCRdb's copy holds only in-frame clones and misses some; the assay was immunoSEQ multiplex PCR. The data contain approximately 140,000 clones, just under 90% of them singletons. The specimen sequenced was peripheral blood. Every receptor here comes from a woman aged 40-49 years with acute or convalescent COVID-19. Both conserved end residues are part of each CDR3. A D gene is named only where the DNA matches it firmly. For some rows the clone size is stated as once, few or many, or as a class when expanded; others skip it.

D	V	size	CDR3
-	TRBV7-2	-	CASSLAYRVLPHYGYTF
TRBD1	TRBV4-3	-	CASSQDLGPGTGILELFF
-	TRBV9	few	CASSSGQPYSPLHF
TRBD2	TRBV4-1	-	CASSHLGLATQYF
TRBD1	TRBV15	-	CATSSLAYPTGAYGYTF
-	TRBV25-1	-	CASSERETGELFF
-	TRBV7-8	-	CASSLGHLNTEAFF
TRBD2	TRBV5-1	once	CASSLALGLADEQYF
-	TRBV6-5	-	CASSLDRSLGTIYF
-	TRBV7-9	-	CASSLGVSTDTQYF
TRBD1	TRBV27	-	CASTRQGGYGYTF
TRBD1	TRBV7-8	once	CASSLYPPGQGVARPQHF
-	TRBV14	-	CASSQETWYEQYF
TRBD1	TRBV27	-	CASSPRPTGVNSPLHF
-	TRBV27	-	CASSSADRYEQYF
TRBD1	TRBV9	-	CASSVGTGLSYEQYF
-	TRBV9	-	CASSGGPNTEAFF
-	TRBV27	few	CASSLMGQEQYF
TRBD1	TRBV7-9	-	CASSITLRDRGRHTEAFF
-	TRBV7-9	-	CASRLWPEAANTGELFF
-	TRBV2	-	CASLYSNQPQHF
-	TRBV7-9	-	CASSLALGRGEKLFF
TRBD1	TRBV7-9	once	CASSSLQGQGSYEQYF
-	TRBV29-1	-	CSVGRTVTYNEQFF
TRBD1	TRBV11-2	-	CASSSPNYGQGGNQPQHF
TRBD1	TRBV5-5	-	CASSATGTTEAFF
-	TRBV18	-	CASSANTGFNPEAFF
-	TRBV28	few	CASSLSGQELAVYTDTQYF
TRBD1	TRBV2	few	CASSLGGAGNQPQHF
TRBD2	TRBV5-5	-	CASSPTYSGGANTGELFF
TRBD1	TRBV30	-	CAWSVTGTGSQPQHF
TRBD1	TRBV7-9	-	CASSRPTGGNGYTF
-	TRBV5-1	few	CASSQYSGTGELFF
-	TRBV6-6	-	CASSRGRGGYTF
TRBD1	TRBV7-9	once	CASSQSGQDNSPLHF
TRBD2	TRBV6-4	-	CASSVGTSGRTEQFF
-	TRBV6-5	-	CASSYVDRNTEAFF
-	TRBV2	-	CASMSGGSNQPQHF
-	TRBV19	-	CASSIDSKNIQYF
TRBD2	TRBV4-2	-	CASSQALGSGSKYEQYF
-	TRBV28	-	CASRPHLGGAREKLFF
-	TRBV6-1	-	CASSEGRSLMNTEAFF
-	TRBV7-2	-	CASSLGQTNYGYTF
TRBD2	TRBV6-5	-	CASSLLAPYNEQFF
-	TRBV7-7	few	CASSNETRPTLNTEAFF
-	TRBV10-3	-	CAISRGSNQPQHF
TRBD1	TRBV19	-	CASSIDLGTGSYEQYF